The 17 T cell receptor beta chains reported below all come from one sample, sequenced in a study of OX40 agonist ivuxolimab in advanced cancers. Assay used: immunoSEQ multiplex PCR; TCRdb lists only in-frame clones, some missing. The sample comprises fewer than 85,000 clones, approximately 86% of which are singletons, and approximately 0.75% rests with the top ten. The specimen comprised CD4+ or CD8+ T cells sorted from blood, sampled in a trial of the OX40 agonist ivuxolimab. The source of these receptors is an adult with an advanced solid tumor such as melanoma, head and neck, liver or kidney cancer.

This chain uses TRBV27 with TRBJ2-6, with 9 bases fitting TRBD1. J was trimmed by 1 base and V by 5 bases; bases with no gene match: 9. Germline CDR1 reads MNHEY; CDR2 reads SMNVEV (reference sequence). This CDR3 is 18 amino acids long. Here the CDR3 DNA reads TGTGCCAGCAGTCCGAGGGGGACAGGGTATTCTGGGGCCAACGTCCTGACTTTC. Amino acid sequence: CASSPRGTGYSGANVLTF.

Regarding this clone: One end of the junction does not line up with germline, which may come from a read error. This chain connects TRBV7-9 to TRBJ1-2; D is unclear. This CDR3 has 11 residues. The germline V gene has CDR1 SEHNR and CDR2 FQNEAQ (reference sequence). This CDR3 is CAGSRELGYTF. The DNA of the CDR3 is TGTGCCGGCAGCCGCGAATTAGGCTACACCTTC.

This clone was picked up one time. This chain links TRBV6-5 with TRBJ2-3; D unresolved. CDR3 size: 13 residues. Germline CDR1 reads MNHEY; CDR2 reads SVGAGI. The V gene lost 0 bases and the J gene lost 3 bases, with 4 bases spanning the gap. The CDR3 bases are TGTGCCAGCAGTTACTCTCAGACAGATACGCAGTATTTT. Translation gives CASSYSQTDTQYF.

The sample holds one count of this clone. The chain joins TRBV29-1 to TRBJ1-2, with D hard to call. CDR1 and CDR2 from the germline V gene are SQVTM and ANQGSEA. V was clipped by 0 bases and J by 9 bases, with 11 bases between them. This CDR3 contains 12 residues. The CDR3 nucleotides are TGCAGCGTTGAAGAGCCTGGAATGAGCTACACCTTC. This encodes CSVEEPGMSYTF.

Only a few counts were recorded for this clone. This rearrangement joins TRBV14 to TRBJ2-5; D call uncertain. V lost 0 bases and J 8 bases, leaving 13 bases between the germline ends. Germline V CDR1 and CDR2: SGHDN, FVKESK. This CDR3 is built from 14 residues. CDR3 sequence: CASSQDSSRDTQYF. DNA for the CDR3: TGTGCCAGCAGCCAAGACAGCTCAAGAGATACCCAGTACTTC.

The V call is TRBV4-1, the J call TRBJ1-5, with D possibly being TRBD1 (5 bases). The CDR3 is 16 amino acids. With 4 bases removed from V and 0 bases from J, the gap between germline ends came to 13 bases. Germline CDR1 and CDR2: MGHRA and YSYEKL. Here the CDR3 reads CASSLLTGPSNQPQHF. The CDR3 nucleotides are TGCGCCAGCAGCCTGCTGACGGGGCCTAGCAATCAGCCCCAGCATTTT.

This clone was picked up a small number of times. The CDR3 spells CASSQGVQSYEQYF. In DNA form, the CDR3 reads TGCGCCAGCAGCCAAGGTGTCCAGTCCTACGAGCAGTACTTC. This rearrangement joins TRBV4-1 to TRBJ2-7; no firm D call. Germline loops: CDR1 MGHRA, CDR2 YSYEKL. The V end lost 1 base, the J end lost 1 base, and 8 bases lay between the germline ends. The CDR3 totals 14 residues.

The chain carries TRBV2 and TRBJ2-5; TRBD2 agrees at 8 bases. The CDR3 spans 13 residues. The germline V gene has CDR1 SNHLY and CDR2 FYNNEI. V gave up 11 bases and J gave up 2 bases; unmatched junction bases: 7. As DNA, the CDR3 is TGTGCCTCCGGTAGCGGGGAGCAAGAGACCCAGTACTTC. This translates into CASGSGEQETQYF.

CDR3 residues: CAWSVRGTWGTGNTIYF. CDR3 DNA: TGTGCCTGGAGTGTACGGGGAACATGGGGTACGGGAAACACCATATATTTT. This sequence joins TRBV30 and TRBJ1-3; D is undetermined. Germline loops: CDR1 GTSNPN, CDR2 SVGIG (reference sequence). CDR3 length equals 17 residues. V gave up 0 bases and J gave up 4 bases, with 19 bases separating them. The full variable domain, completed using reference TRBV30 and TRBJ1-3, is SQTIHQWPATLVQPVGSPLSLECTVEGTSNPNLYWYRQAAGRGLQLLFYSVGIGQISSEVPQNLSASRPQDRQFILSSKKLLLSDSGFYLCAWSVRGTWGTGNTIYFGEGSWLTVV.

This clone was seen once. V is TRBV5-5 and J is TRBJ1-3; D unresolved. The germline gives CDR1 SGHKS, CDR2 YYEKEE (reference sequence). V was pared by 1 base and J by 0 bases, with 8 bases between. The CDR3 is 15 residues long. The CDR3 nucleotides are TGTGCCAGCAGCTTGACGGATCTCTCTGGAAACACCATATATTTT. This encodes CASSLTDLSGNTIYF. Looking up the rest from reference TRBV5-5 and TRBJ1-3 gives the full variable domain: DAGVTQSPTHLIKTRGQQVTLRCSPISGHKSVSWYQQVLGQGPQFIFQYYEKEERGRGNFPDRFSARQFPNYSSELNVNALLLGDSALYLCASSLTDLSGNTIYFGEGSWLTVV.

This chain links TRBV30 with TRBJ2-2; a possible D gene is TRBD1 (5 bases). The germline V gene has CDR1 GTSNPN and CDR2 SVGIG (reference sequence). V lost 5 bases and J 4 bases, leaving 14 bases between the germline ends. The CDR3 is made up of 14 amino acids. The CDR3 nucleotides are TGTGCCTGGGGGGCCCAAGAGGTCACCGGGGAGCTGTTTTTT. Translating it yields CAWGAQEVTGELFF.

The V call is TRBV7-2, the J call TRBJ2-4; D may be TRBD2 (6 bases). The CDR3 sequence is 13 residues long. The V end was cut by 5 bases, the J end by 6 bases, with 11 bases between. CDR1 is SGHTA and CDR2 is FQGNSA in the germline V gene. The CDR3 is CASSRDSGNIQYF. As DNA, the CDR3 is TGTGCCAGCAGCCGGGACTCTGGAAACATTCAGTACTTC.

The chain couples TRBV10-2 to TRBJ2-2; 9 nucleotides match TRBD2. In germline, CDR1 is WSHSY, CDR2 SAAADI. The V gene end was trimmed by 5 bases and the J gene end by 4 bases; junction bases not matched to a gene: 5. The CDR3 is 15 residues long. The CDR3 here is CASSFSGRTTGELFF. For the CDR3, the DNA is TGCGCCAGCAGTTTCAGCGGGAGGACCACCGGGGAGCTGTTTTTT.

This clone appeared a few times. The V call is TRBV7-9, the J call TRBJ1-1; D ambiguous. V was trimmed by 3 bases and J by 4 bases, leaving 6 bases between them. CDR1 SEHNR and CDR2 FQNEAQ come from the germline V gene (reference sequence). This CDR3 region has 12 residues. DNA for the CDR3: TGTGCCAGCAGCTTCGGAAGCACTGAAGCTTTCTTT. Protein sequence: CASSFGSTEAFF.

This rearrangement joins TRBV7-2 to TRBJ2-2, with D possibly being TRBD2 (6 bases). Germline CDR1 and CDR2: SGHTA and FQGNSA. The CDR3 has 16 residues. V lost 1 base to trimming and J lost 1 base, with 10 bases between them. The CDR3 region has the DNA TGTGCCAGCAGCTTAGGAATTAGCGGGAACACCGGGGAGCTGTTTTTT. Translation gives CASSLGISGNTGELFF.

A single count supports this clone. CDR3 nucleotides: TGTGCCTGGCGCGCCTCGAGCAGCGGGGAGCTGTTTTTT. As protein: CAWRASSSGELFF. The chain is built from TRBV30 and TRBJ2-2, with unresolved D. The CDR3 covers 13 residues. Germline loops: CDR1 GTSNPN, CDR2 SVGIG (reference sequence). V lost 5 bases and J lost 7, with 14 bases in between. The variable domain in full, with the rest retrieved from reference TRBV30 and TRBJ2-2, is SQTIHQWPATLVQPVGSPLSLECTVEGTSNPNLYWYRQAAGRGLQLLFYSVGIGQISSEVPQNLSASRPQDRQFILSSKKLLLSDSGFYLCAWRASSSGELFFGEGSRLTVL.

The rearrangement links TRBV28 to TRBJ2-6; tentative D call: TRBD1 (6 bases). CDR1 is MDHEN and CDR2 is SYDVKM in the germline V gene. The CDR3 has 15 residues. With 5 bases removed from V and 2 bases from J, the gap between germline ends came to 10 bases. Here the CDR3 DNA reads TGTGCCAGCAGTCCTTGGACAGCTGGGGCCAACGTCCTGACTTTC. As protein: CASSPWTAGANVLTF.